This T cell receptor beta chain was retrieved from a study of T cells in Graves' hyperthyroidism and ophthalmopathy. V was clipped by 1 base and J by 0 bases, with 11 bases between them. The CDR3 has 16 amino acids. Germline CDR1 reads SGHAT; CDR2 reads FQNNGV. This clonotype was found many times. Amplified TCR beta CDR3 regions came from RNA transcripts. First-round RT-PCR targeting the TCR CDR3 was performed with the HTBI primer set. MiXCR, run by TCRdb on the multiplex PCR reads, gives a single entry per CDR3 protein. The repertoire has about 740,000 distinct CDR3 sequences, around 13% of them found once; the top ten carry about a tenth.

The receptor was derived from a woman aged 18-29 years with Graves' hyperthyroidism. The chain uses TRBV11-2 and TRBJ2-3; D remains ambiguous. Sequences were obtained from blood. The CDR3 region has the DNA TGTGCCAGCAGCTTAGTCCCCCCGCATAGCACAGATACGCAGTATTTT. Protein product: CASSLVPPHSTDTQYF.